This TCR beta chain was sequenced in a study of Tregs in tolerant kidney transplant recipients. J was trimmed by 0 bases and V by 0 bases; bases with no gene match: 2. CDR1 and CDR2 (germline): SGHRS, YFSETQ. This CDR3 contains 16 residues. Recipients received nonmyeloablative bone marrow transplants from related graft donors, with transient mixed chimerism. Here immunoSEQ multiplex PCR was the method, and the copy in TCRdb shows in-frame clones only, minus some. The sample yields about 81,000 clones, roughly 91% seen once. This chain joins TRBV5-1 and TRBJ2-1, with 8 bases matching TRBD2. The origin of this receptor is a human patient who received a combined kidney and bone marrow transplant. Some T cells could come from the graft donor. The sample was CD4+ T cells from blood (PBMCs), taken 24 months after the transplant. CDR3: CASSLDGGASYNEQFF. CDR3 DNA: TGCGCCAGCAGCTTGGACGGGGGGGCCTCCTACAATGAGCAGTTCTTC.